This T cell receptor beta chain was captured by sequencing in a study of T cell responses to AZD1222 COVID-19 vaccine. CDR3 length: 12 amino acids. Per the germline V gene, CDR1 is SGHRS and CDR2 is YFSETQ. The germline V and J ends were trimmed by 0 bases and 4 bases, with 2 bases remaining between them. This clone was seen just once. Different DNA sequences within this sample yield the same CDR3. Sequenced by immunoSEQ multiplex PCR; TCRdb stores in-frame clones only, minus some. Among 150,000 or so clones listed, 94% were seen once. The chain recombines TRBV5-1 with TRBJ2-1, with D hard to call. This receptor was obtained from an adult who received the AZD1222 COVID-19 vaccine. Material: peripheral blood, obtained 28 days after the second AZD1222 dose. The CDR3: CASSLEYNEQFF. The CDR3 DNA is TGCGCCAGCAGCTTGGAGTACAATGAGCAGTTCTTC.